This record looks at one T cell receptor (beta chain) sequence and its context. This table comes from immunoSEQ multiplex PCR, and its TCRdb copy is limited to in-frame clones, with some not included. This table has some 160,000 clones, more than 65% appearing once. This sample was included in a study of blood T cell repertoires in COVID-19. V shed 3 bases and J 6 bases; nucleotides not matched to a gene: 8. In germline, CDR1 is SGHRS, CDR2 YFSETQ. This CDR3 region has 15 residues. This TCR derives from a man between 60 and 75 years old with acute or convalescent COVID-19. Source material: peripheral blood. The V call is TRBV5-1, the J call TRBJ1-4, with TRBD1 matching over 7 bases. The CDR3 spells CASSSGQESDEKLFF. Here the CDR3 DNA reads TGCGCCAGCAGCTCCGGACAGGAATCGGATGAAAAACTGTTTTTT. Drawing the rest from reference TRBV5-1 and TRBJ1-4, the complete variable domain is KAGVTQTPRYLIKTRGQQVTLSCSPISGHRSVSWYQQTPGQGLQFLFEYFSETQRNKGNFPGRFSGRQFSNSRSEMNVSTLELGDSALYLCASSSGQESDEKLFFGSGTQLSVL.